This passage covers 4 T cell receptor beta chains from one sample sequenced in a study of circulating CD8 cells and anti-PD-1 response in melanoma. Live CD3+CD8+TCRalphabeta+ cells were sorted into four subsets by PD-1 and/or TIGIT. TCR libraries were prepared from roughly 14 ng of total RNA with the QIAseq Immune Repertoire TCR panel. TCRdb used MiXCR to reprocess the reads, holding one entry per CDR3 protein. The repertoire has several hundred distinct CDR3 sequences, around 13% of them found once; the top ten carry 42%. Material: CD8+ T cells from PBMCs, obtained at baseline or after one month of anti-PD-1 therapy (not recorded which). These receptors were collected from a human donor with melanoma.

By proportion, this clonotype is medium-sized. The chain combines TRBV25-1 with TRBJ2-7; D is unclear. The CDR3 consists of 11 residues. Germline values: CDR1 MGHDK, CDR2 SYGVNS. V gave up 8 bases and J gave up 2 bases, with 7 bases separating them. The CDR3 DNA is TGTGCCAGCCAATCGACCTACGAGCAGTACTTC. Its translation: CASQSTYEQYF.

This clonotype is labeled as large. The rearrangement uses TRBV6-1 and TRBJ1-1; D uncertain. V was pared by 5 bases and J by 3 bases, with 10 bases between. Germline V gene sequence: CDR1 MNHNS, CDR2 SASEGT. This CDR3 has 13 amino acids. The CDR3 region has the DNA TGTGCCAGCAGTTTGGAGGACTACACTGAAGCTTTCTTT. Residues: CASSLEDYTEAFF.

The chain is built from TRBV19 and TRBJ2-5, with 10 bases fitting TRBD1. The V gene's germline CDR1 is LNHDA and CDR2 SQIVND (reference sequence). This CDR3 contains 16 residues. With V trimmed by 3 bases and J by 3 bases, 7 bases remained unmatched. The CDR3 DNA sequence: TGTGCCAGTAGTATCCTCTCCGGGACAGGGGAAGAGACCCAGTACTTC. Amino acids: CASSILSGTGEETQYF.

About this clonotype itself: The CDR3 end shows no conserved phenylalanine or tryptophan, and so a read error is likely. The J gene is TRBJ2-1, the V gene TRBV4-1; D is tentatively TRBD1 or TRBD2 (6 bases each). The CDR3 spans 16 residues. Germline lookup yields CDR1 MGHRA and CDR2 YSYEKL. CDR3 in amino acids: CACSQVGGTQYNEQFL. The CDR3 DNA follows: TGCGCCTGCAGCCAAGTAGGAGGGACACAATACAATGAGCAGTTCCTC.